This T cell receptor (beta chain) was recorded in a study of T cell responses to AZD1222 COVID-19 vaccine. Notes on the study in general: Regions 160-218 and 743-854 dominated among vaccine-associated CD4 TCRs spanning spike. An increase in Spike-specific TCR breadth and depth was observed after two AZD1222 doses. Nearly half of the spike-specific TCRs reportedly recognize variant regions that carry no mutations. Among the donors, most were white British and more were female, and clonal diversity was possibly underestimated.

Worth noting for this clone: Its matching antigen is unknown.

Produced via immunoSEQ multiplex PCR; TCRdb's table is partial and in-frame only. The data hold about 200,000 clones, with about 92% observed a single time. The CDR3 is 15 residues long. V shed 5 bases and J shed 4 bases, with 12 bases lying between them. Germline CDR1 reads SGHNT; CDR2 reads YENEEA. The sample here was peripheral blood, taken 28 days after the second dose of the MenACWY control vaccine. This TCR was sampled from an adult who received the MenACWY meningococcal vaccine as a control. The V call is TRBV11-3, the J call TRBJ2-6; D remains unclear. In DNA form, the CDR3 reads TGTGCCAGCAGCCTAAAGAACGAGGGGGCCAACGTCCTGACTTTC. Translating gives CASSLKNEGANVLTF.